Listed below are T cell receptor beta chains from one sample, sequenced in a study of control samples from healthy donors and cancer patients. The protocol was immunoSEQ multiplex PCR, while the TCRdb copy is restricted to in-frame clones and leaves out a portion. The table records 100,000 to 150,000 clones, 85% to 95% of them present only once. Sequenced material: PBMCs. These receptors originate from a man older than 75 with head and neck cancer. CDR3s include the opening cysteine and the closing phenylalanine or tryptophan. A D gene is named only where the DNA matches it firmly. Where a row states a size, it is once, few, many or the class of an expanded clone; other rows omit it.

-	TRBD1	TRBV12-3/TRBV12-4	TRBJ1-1	TGTGCCAGCAGTCGACAGGGTCAAACTGAAGCTTTCTTT	CASSRQGQTEAFF
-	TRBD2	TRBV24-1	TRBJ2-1	TGTGCCACCAGTGATCCTGGACTAGCGGGAAATCACAATGAGCAGTTCTTC	CATSDPGLAGNHNEQFF
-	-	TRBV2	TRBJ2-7	TGTGCCAGCAGTGTCACTCTCGAGCAGTACTTC	CASSVTLEQYF
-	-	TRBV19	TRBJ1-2	TGTGCCAGTAGTGAACAGACGGACTATGGCGGGGGAGGCTACACCTTC	CASSEQTDYGGGGYTF
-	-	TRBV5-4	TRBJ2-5	TGTGCCAGCAGCCGTGTGGGGTTGGGAGAGACCCAGTACTTC	CASSRVGLGETQYF
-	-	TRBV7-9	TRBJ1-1	TGTGCCAGCAGCCACGACAAGGAGGGAGGGAACACTGAAGCTTTCTTT	CASSHDKEGGNTEAFF
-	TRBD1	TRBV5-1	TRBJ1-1	TGCGCCAGCAGCTTACAGGGGGCGAACACTGAAGCTTTCTTT	CASSLQGANTEAFF
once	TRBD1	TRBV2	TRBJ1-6	TGTGCCAGCAGCCGGGACAGAGATAATTCACCCCTCCACTTT	CASSRDRDNSPLHF
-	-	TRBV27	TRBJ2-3	TGTGCCAGCAGTCCTCAGGTCCCAGATACGCAGTATTTT	CASSPQVPDTQYF
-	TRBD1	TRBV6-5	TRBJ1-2	TGTGCCAGCACCCCCGGGACAGGGGGCTTTAATGGCTACACCTTC	CASTPGTGGFNGYTF
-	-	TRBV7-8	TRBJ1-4	TGTGCCAGCAGCTCCGACAGAGCCACGGGTCTTAATGAAAAACTGTTTTTT	CASSSDRATGLNEKLFF
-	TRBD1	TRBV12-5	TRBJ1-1	TGTGCTAGTGGTCAATACTCACAGGGGGCAGCTTTCTTT	CASGQYSQGAAFF
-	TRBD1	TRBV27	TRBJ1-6	TGTGCCAGCAGTCCAACCGGGACAGGGGGCTTGAATTCACCCCTCCACTTT	CASSPTGTGGLNSPLHF
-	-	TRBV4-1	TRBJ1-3	TGCGCCAGCAGCCAAGAGAGTCATACTGGAAACACCATATATTTT	CASSQESHTGNTIYF